Below, 21 T cell receptor beta chains from the same sample are listed, as sequenced in a study of cytomegalovirus exposure and HLA in healthy donors (dated by TCRdb to between 2016 and 2019). The library came from the immunoSEQ multiplex PCR assay. The multiplex PCR relied on a mix of 60 forward primers for TCR Vbeta segments and 13 reverse primers for TCR Jbeta segments. TCRdb carries this immuneACCESS record with in-frame sequences only. Its versions omit some clonotypes, under half of them owing to an unresolved V gene in the studies checked, with the rest unexplained. In all, the sample holds about 150,000 clones, and roughly two thirds of those were seen once. Of the sample, around 1.8% falls within the top ten clones. Sample: PBMCs. The receptor set was obtained from a male donor in good health and CMV-seronegative.

This clone turned up a few times. The chain links TRBV18 to TRBJ1-6; the match to TRBD1 covers 7 bases. V dropped 0 bases and J dropped 6; count of bases not matched to a gene: 5. CDR1 and CDR2 (germline): KGHSH, LQKENI. This CDR3 comprises 16 residues. Here the CDR3 reads CASSPPSQGGNSPLHF. The DNA for the CDR3 is TGTGCCAGCTCACCACCATCCCAGGGGGGTAATTCACCCCTCCACTTT.

This clone was detected once. The chain has TRBV7-2 and TRBJ1-1; a weak D match, TRBD1 (6 bases). Germline V CDR1 and CDR2: SGHTA, FQGNSA. Trimming pared 3 bases from V and 0 bases from J, leaving 17 bases between. The CDR3 totals 17 residues. The CDR3 DNA reads as TGTGCCAGCAGCTTTTTAGCGGGGGGACATCTGAACACTGAAGCTTTCTTT. This encodes CASSFLAGGHLNTEAFF.

The rearrangement uses TRBV6-5 and TRBJ2-5, with 11 bases identical to TRBD1. The J call is uncertain, as TRBJ2-7 better fits the DNA end. Germline V gives CDR1 MNHEY, CDR2 SVGAGI. This CDR3 is built from 16 residues. CDR3 loop: CASSYAGQGVSYEQYF. The CDR3 coding sequence is TGTGCCAGCAGTTACGCGGGACAGGGGGTCTCCTACGAGCAGTACTTC.

J is TRBJ1-2 and V is TRBV6-1, with D possibly matching TRBD1 (6 bases). CDR3 length: 15 amino acids. Per germline, CDR1 MNHNS and CDR2 SASEGT. The V end lost 4 bases, the J end lost 2 bases, and 14 bases lay between the germline ends. The CDR3 reads CASSARGGLNYGYTF. In DNA form, the CDR3 reads TGTGCCAGCAGTGCCCGGGGGGGCCTAAACTATGGCTACACCTTC.

This clone was observed once. The chain is built from TRBV2 and TRBJ2-1; 10 bases line up with TRBD1. V trimming: 0 bases; J trimming: 4 bases; junction bases outside the gene matches: 9. CDR1 is SNHLY, CDR2 FYNNEI, per germline. This CDR3 has 18 amino acids. CDR3 amino acids: CASSEAIGRTGGYNEQFF. CDR3 nucleotide sequence: TGTGCCAGCAGTGAAGCGATAGGCCGGACAGGGGGGTACAATGAGCAGTTCTTC.

In this sample, this clone turned up a few times. This chain uses TRBV6-5 with TRBJ2-7; 7 bases are shared with TRBD1. CDR1 MNHEY and CDR2 SVGAGI come from the germline V gene. This CDR3 has 14 residues. V was pared by 5 bases and J by 0 bases, with 4 bases of the junction left unmatched. DNA of the CDR3: TGTGCCAGCAGTCCCCGGGACAGCTCCTACGAGCAGTACTTC. This gives the protein CASSPRDSSYEQYF.

This clone was found a few times. The chain is built from TRBV6-5 and TRBJ1-6; 8 nucleotides match TRBD1. The junction had 7 bases not matched to a gene; V was cut back by 2 bases and J by 10 bases. Germline V lookup: CDR1 MNHEY, CDR2 SVGAGI. CDR3 length: 15 residues. The CDR3 DNA reads TGTGCCAGCAGTTACATTGGGACAGGCGGCTCACCCCTCCACTTT. This translates into CASSYIGTGGSPLHF.

J is TRBJ2-5 and V is TRBV11-1, with TRBD2 identical over 7 bases. The length of the CDR3 is 15 residues. Germline CDR1 SGHAT, CDR2 FQDESV (reference sequence). V shed 7 bases, J shed 1 base, and the junction held 9 bases outside the gene matches. The CDR3 DNA is TGTGCCAGCACCCCATCCGGGGGGTTCCAAGAGACCCAGTACTTC. Its protein product is CASTPSGGFQETQYF.

This chain joins TRBV9 and TRBJ1-1; D remains ambiguous. There are 13 residues in the CDR3. In germline, CDR1 is SGDLS, CDR2 YYNGEE. V was pared by 2 bases and J by 5 bases, with 10 bases between. CDR3 residues: CASSVMGGTEAFF. In DNA form, the CDR3 reads TGTGCCAGCAGCGTCATGGGCGGGACTGAAGCTTTCTTT. The full variable domain, completed using reference TRBV9 and TRBJ1-1, is DSGVTQTPKHLITATGQRVTLRCSPRSGDLSVYWYQQSLDQGLQFLIQYYNGEERAKGNILERFSAQQFPDLHSELNLSSLELGDSALYFCASSVMGGTEAFFGQGTRLTVV.

J is TRBJ1-6 and V is TRBV9, with D perhaps matching TRBD1 (6 bases). CDR3 length equals 15 residues. Between the trimmed V and J ends, which lost 4 bases and 7 bases, there was a span of 15 bases. Germline lookup yields CDR1 SGDLS and CDR2 YYNGEE. The CDR3: CASSHPQGMNSPLHF. DNA for the CDR3: TGTGCCAGCAGCCATCCACAGGGCATGAATTCACCCCTCCACTTT. The variable domain in full, with the rest retrieved from reference TRBV9 and TRBJ1-6, is DSGVTQTPKHLITATGQRVTLRCSPRSGDLSVYWYQQSLDQGLQFLIQYYNGEERAKGNILERFSAQQFPDLHSELNLSSLELGDSALYFCASSHPQGMNSPLHFGNGTRLTVT.

The chain combines TRBV10-2 with TRBJ2-7, with TRBD2 identical over 13 bases. CDR3 size: 15 residues. The J segment lost 6 bases and the V segment lost 0 bases, leaving 2 bases of the junction unmatched. CDR1 and CDR2 from the germline V gene are WSHSY and SAAADI. The CDR3 sequence is CASSESTSGGLEQYF. The DNA for the CDR3 is TGCGCCAGCAGTGAGTCGACTAGCGGGGGGCTCGAGCAGTACTTC.

The genes are TRBV5-1 and TRBJ2-5; 9 nucleotides match TRBD1. Losses at the gene ends were 0 bases for V and 6 bases for J; bases not matched to a gene: 6. Germline loops: CDR1 SGHRS, CDR2 YFSETQ. The CDR3 sequence is 15 residues long. The DNA of the CDR3 is TGCGCCAGCAGCTTGGGACAGGGGGGTGGCAAGACCCAGTACTTC. Translating it yields CASSLGQGGGKTQYF.

There are a few counts of this clone. This chain uses TRBV2 with TRBJ1-1; 8 bases map to TRBD1. CDR1 is SNHLY, CDR2 FYNNEI, per germline. The J segment lost 5 bases and the V segment lost 6 bases, leaving 8 bases of the junction unmatched. This CDR3 has 14 amino acids. The CDR3 is CASSAQGGETEAFF. The CDR3 DNA reads as TGTGCCAGCAGCGCACAGGGGGGGGAGACTGAAGCTTTCTTT.

J is TRBJ2-1 and V is TRBV1; TRBD2 is taken as the D call from the table, unchecked against the DNA. TRBV1 is a pseudogene. The CDR3 length is 18 residues. CDR3 loop: CTSSHPGPAGGPYNEQFF. Here the CDR3 DNA reads TGCACCAGCAGCCATCCTGGACCAGCGGGGGGGCCGTACAATGAGCAGTTCTTC.

V is TRBV6-5 and J is TRBJ2-5, with D possibly TRBD2 on 5 matching bases. The CDR3 consists of 14 residues. Per germline, CDR1 MNHEY and CDR2 SVGAGI. V was trimmed by 4 bases and J by 4 bases, leaving 13 bases between them. CDR3 sequence (DNA): TGTGCCAGCAGTTCTGACCGACGGGGAGAGACCCAGTACTTC. Its protein is CASSSDRRGETQYF.

J is TRBJ1-6 and V is TRBV19; 7 positions match TRBD1. CDR3 size: 17 residues. V trimming: 1 base; J trimming: 9 bases; junction bases outside the gene matches: 12. From germline, CDR1 is LNHDA and CDR2 SQIVND (reference sequence). Here the CDR3 DNA reads TGTGCCAGTAGTATAGTTACCGGGACAGAAGGTGGTTCACCCCTCCACTTT. This encodes CASSIVTGTEGGSPLHF.

The chain recombines TRBV5-4 with TRBJ2-3, with TRBD2 matching 14 bases. This CDR3 spans 16 amino acids. Germline V CDR1 and CDR2: SGHNT, YYREEE (reference sequence). After removal of 4 bases from V and 6 bases from J, the junction contained 7 bases not matched to a gene. Written as DNA, the CDR3 is TGTGCCAGCAGCCCGACTAGCGGGGGGGCCTATGATACGCAGTATTTT. It translates to CASSPTSGGAYDTQYF.

The chain employs TRBV7-9 and TRBJ2-7; 13 bases line up with TRBD2. Unmatched junction bases numbered 3, after V lost 5 bases and J lost 2 bases. This CDR3 region has 15 residues. Germline V gives CDR1 SEHNR, CDR2 FQNEAQ (reference sequence). In DNA, the CDR3 is TGTGCCAGCAGCCAACTAGCGGGGGGGCCCTACGAGCAGTACTTC. Protein sequence: CASSQLAGGPYEQYF.

This sequence joins TRBV5-6 and TRBJ2-7, with D perhaps matching TRBD2 (6 bases). V was cut by 2 bases and J by 0 bases, with 9 bases left in between. The CDR3 has 14 amino acids. CDR1 is SGHDT, CDR2 YYEEEE, per germline. The CDR3 coding sequence is TGTGCCAGCAGCTTTGCGGGGTCCTCCTACGAGCAGTACTTC. This translates into CASSFAGSSYEQYF.

The chain joins TRBV11-2 to TRBJ1-1; the D gene is possibly TRBD1 (5 bases). The CDR3 is made up of 14 amino acids. Trimming left V 3 bases short and J 0 bases short, with 8 bases between. CDR1 and CDR2 from the germline V gene are SGHAT and FQNNGV. CDR3 residues: CASSLTVMNTEAFF. The CDR3 DNA reads as TGTGCCAGCAGCTTGACAGTCATGAACACTGAAGCTTTCTTT.

This chain joins TRBV19 and TRBJ2-7; D is possibly TRBD1 (5 bases). V was shortened by 6 bases and J by 3 bases, with 18 bases between the two germline ends. Looked up from germline, CDR1 is LNHDA and CDR2 is SQIVND (reference sequence). The CDR3 totals 15 residues. CDR3 in DNA: TGTGCCAGTAGGCTACAGGCAACCGTGGACTACGAGCAGTACTTC. Translated, it gives CASRLQATVDYEQYF.